The rows below give T cell receptor beta chains drawn from one sample of a study of cytomegalovirus exposure and HLA in healthy donors. Assay: immunoSEQ multiplex PCR; the TCRdb copy retains only in-frame clones and omits some. The data contain roughly 150,000 clones, around 75% of them singletons. The specimen was PBMCs. Source of these receptors: a young woman in good health and CMV-seronegative. The CDR3 runs from the conserved cysteine through the conserved F or W. Fields, in order: CDR3 length, J gene, V gene, CDR3 protein.

16,TRBJ1-1,TRBV5-1,CASSFLGTGRNTEAFF
15,TRBJ1-2,TRBV19,CASRTPGQRNYGYTF
11,TRBJ1-2,TRBV29-1,CSVGGPLDNTF
16,TRBJ2-7,TRBV27,CASSTDREVSRYEQYF
17,TRBJ1-6,TRBV11-2,CASSLDGGPSYNSPLHF
14,TRBJ1-4,TRBV19,CASRTGTHHEKLFF
13,TRBJ2-1,TRBV6-5,CASSYGGGREQFF
14,TRBJ1-2,TRBV18,CASSPRGSSYGYTF
14,TRBJ2-3,TRBV5-1,CASSVNRVEDTQYF
16,TRBJ2-3,TRBV27,CASSSSRRPHPDTQYF
16,TRBJ2-5,TRBV11-3,CASSDTGRGGLETQYF
15,NA,TRBV7-8,CASSLAGQDLDEQYF
16,TRBJ2-3,TRBV2,CASSGGASGSTDTQYF
14,TRBJ1-1,TRBV7-2,CASSFMGANTEAFF
18,TRBJ1-1,TRBV5-4,CASSRDPRIDRKNTEAFF
15,TRBJ2-4,TRBV6-1,CASGPTTAGENIQYF
20,TRBJ1-4,TRBV4-3,CASSQERQGYSLATNEKLFF
16,TRBJ1-5,TRBV18,CASSVGQGADNQPQHF
17,TRBJ2-1,TRBV15,CATRGTSGGSSYNEQFF
15,TRBJ1-2,TRBV7-8,CASSPRGGGTYGYTF
16,TRBJ2-3,TRBV9,CASSIAQGSSTDTQYF
14,TRBJ1-1,TRBV10-3,CAIRKQGLNTEAFF
12,TRBJ2-7,TRBV29-1,CSGRGAPNEQYF
15,TRBJ1-1,TRBV9,CASSVTDALNTEAFF
15,TRBJ2-2,TRBV5-1,CASSRGWLSTGELFF
13,TRBJ1-5,TRBV10-3,CAIRDREGQPQHF
14,TRBJ1-2,TRBV18,CASSPGQTNYGYTF